Below are 5 T cell receptor beta chains sequenced from a single sample in a study of beta chain features in type 1 diabetes. Every isolated RNA sample was fully reverse transcribed, so sequencing captured expressed TCRB transcripts. This table comes from immunoSEQ multiplex PCR, and its TCRdb copy is limited to in-frame clones, with some not included. This table holds about 620,000 clones, about 16% found once. The specimen sequenced was naive CD4+ T cells from blood. The receptors were sampled from a man aged 18 to 35 in good health.

This chain connects TRBV20-1 to TRBJ2-1, with D uncertain. Germline CDR1 and CDR2: DFQATT and SNEGSKA (reference sequence). The CDR3 extends over 10 amino acids. V was clipped by 7 bases and J by 6 bases, with 7 bases between them. For the CDR3, the DNA is TGCAGTGTTTTTACCAATGAGCAGTTCTTC. Translation: CSVFTNEQFF.

V gene TRBV5-1 combines with J gene TRBJ2-1; D not resolved. CDR3 length: 16 residues. Germline V lookup: CDR1 SGHRS, CDR2 YFSETQ. With 2 bases removed from V and 0 bases from J, the gap between germline ends came to 12 bases. CDR3 sequence: CASSFQAMTSYNEQFF. The CDR3 DNA is TGCGCCAGCAGCTTCCAGGCGATGACCTCCTACAATGAGCAGTTCTTC.

The V call is TRBV6-1, the J call TRBJ1-1; D ambiguous. This CDR3 is 15 amino acids long. From germline, CDR1 is MNHNS and CDR2 SASEGT. Trimming pared 5 bases from V and 4 bases from J, leaving 17 bases between. The CDR3 sequence: CASSPQLGYGTEAFF. The CDR3 DNA reads TGTGCCAGCAGTCCCCAATTAGGGTACGGCACTGAAGCTTTCTTT.

The gene calls are TRBV7-3 and TRBJ2-2; D call uncertain. Per the germline V gene, CDR1 is SGHTA and CDR2 is FQGTGA. Between the trimmed V and J ends, which lost 2 bases and 6 bases, there was a span of 4 bases. The CDR3 consists of 12 residues. The CDR3 region has the DNA TGTGCCAGCAGCTTAGTTCCCGGGGAGCTGTTTTTT. Protein: CASSLVPGELFF. Full variable domain (outside the CDR3, taken from reference TRBV7-3 and TRBJ2-2): GAGVSQTPSNKVTEKGKYVELRCDPISGHTALYWYRQSLGQGPEFLIYFQGTGAADDSGLPNDRFFAVRPEGSVSTLKIQRTERGDSAVYLCASSLVPGELFFGEGSRLTVL.

This clone was found a few times. The chain combines TRBV2 with TRBJ1-6; 7 bases align to TRBD1. V trimming: 2 bases; J trimming: 10 bases; junction bases outside the gene matches: 8. The CDR3 has 15 residues. CDR1 and CDR2 from the germline V gene are SNHLY and FYNNEI. This CDR3 reads CASSENGQGVSPLHF. CDR3 nucleotide sequence: TGTGCCAGCAGTGAAAACGGGCAGGGGGTATCACCCCTCCACTTT.